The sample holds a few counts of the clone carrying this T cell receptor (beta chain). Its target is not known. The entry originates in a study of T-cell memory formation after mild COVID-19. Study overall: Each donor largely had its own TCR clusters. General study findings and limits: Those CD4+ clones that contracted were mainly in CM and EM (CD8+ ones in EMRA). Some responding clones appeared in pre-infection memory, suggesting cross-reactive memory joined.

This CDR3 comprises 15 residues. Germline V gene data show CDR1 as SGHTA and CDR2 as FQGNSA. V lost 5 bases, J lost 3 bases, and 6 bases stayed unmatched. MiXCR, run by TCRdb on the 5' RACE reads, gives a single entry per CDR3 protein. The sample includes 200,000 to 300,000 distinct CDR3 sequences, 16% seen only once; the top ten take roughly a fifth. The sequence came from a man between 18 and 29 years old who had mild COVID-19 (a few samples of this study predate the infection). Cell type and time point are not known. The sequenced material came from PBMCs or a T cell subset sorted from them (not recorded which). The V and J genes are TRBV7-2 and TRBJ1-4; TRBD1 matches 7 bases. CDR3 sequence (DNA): TGTGCCAGCAGCACCTACAGGGGAGCTAATGAAAAACTGTTTTTT. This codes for CASSTYRGANEKLFF. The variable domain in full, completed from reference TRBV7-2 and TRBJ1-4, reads GAGVSQSPSNKVTEKGKDVELRCDPISGHTALYWYRQSLGQGLEFLIYFQGNSAPDKSGLPSDRFSAERTGGSVSTLTIQRTQQEDSAVYLCASSTYRGANEKLFFGSGTQLSVL.